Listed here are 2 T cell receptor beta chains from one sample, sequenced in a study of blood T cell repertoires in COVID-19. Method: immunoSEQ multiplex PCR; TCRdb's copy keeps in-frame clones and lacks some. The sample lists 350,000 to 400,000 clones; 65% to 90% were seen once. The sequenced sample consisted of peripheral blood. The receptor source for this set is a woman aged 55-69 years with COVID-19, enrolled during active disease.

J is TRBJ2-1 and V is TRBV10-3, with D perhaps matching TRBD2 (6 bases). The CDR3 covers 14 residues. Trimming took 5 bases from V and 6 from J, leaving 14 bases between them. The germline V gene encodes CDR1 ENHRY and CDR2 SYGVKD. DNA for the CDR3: TGTGCCATCAGTTCATCCGGGACTTTCAATGAGCAGTTCTTC. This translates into CAISSSGTFNEQFF.

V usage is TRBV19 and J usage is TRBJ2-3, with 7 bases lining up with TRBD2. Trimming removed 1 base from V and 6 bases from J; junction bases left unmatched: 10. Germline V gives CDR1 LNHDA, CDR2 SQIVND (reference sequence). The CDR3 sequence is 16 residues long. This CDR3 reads CASSIGNSGSVDTQYF. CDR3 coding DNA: TGTGCCAGTAGTATAGGAAATAGCGGGTCCGTCGATACGCAGTATTTT.